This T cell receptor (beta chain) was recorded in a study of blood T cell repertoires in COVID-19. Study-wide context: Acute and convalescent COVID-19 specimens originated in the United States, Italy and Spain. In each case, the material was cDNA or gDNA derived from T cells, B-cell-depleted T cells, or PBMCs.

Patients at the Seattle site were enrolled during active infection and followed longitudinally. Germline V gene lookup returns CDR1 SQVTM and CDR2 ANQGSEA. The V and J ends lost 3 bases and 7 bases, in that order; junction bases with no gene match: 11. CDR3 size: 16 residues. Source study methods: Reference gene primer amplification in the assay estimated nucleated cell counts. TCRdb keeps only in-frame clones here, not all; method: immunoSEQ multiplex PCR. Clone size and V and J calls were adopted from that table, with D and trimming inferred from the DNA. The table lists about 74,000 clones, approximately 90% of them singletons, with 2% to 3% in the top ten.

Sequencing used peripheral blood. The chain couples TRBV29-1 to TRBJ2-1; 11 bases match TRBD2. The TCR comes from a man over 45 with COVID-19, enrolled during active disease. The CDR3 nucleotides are TGCAGCGTTGAGGGGCCGGCTAGCGGGGGGAGAAATGAGCAGTTCTTC. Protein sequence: CSVEGPASGGRNEQFF.